The 8 T cell receptor beta chains given below trace back to one sample, sequenced in a study of Ad26.COV2.S vaccination and SARS-CoV-2 variants. The treatment denotes: some 19 received Ad26.COV2.S at low or high dose, single or two shots; about 5 received placebo; per-sample allocation not given. Each sample was drawn 63 days after the first injection (of vaccine or placebo). Profiling relied on immunoSEQ multiplex PCR, and the TCRdb table lists in-frame clones only, not all of them. The sample lists 350,000 to 550,000 clones, approximately 89% seen once, with about 2.5% in the top ten. The sample consisted of peripheral blood, taken in a trial of Ad26.COV2.S vaccine versus placebo. The receptors derive from a person between 18 and 65 years old who received the Ad26.COV2.S COVID-19 vaccine or a placebo.

The chain links TRBV4-3 to TRBJ1-4; D call uncertain. The CDR3 contains 17 residues. Germline assignment: CDR1 LGHNA and CDR2 YSLEER. V lost 1 base, J lost 4 bases, and 16 bases lay in between. CDR3: CASSQVHDGPINEKLFF. DNA for the CDR3: TGCGCCAGCAGCCAAGTCCATGACGGACCAATTAATGAAAAACTGTTTTTT.

V gene TRBV2 combines with J gene TRBJ2-5; D remains unclear. Trimming took 2 bases from V and 1 from J, leaving 11 bases between them. The CDR3 spans 15 residues. CDR1 is SNHLY and CDR2 is FYNNEI in the germline V gene. The CDR3 DNA is TGTGCCAGCAGTGAACTTTTCAGGCTCCAAGAGACCCAGTACTTC. It encodes CASSELFRLQETQYF.

The CDR3 sequence is CASSERANTGELFF. The CDR3 DNA sequence: TGTGCCAGCAGCGAGAGGGCCAACACCGGGGAGCTGTTTTTT. This sequence joins TRBV9 and TRBJ2-2; perhaps TRBD2 as D (5 bases). The V gene lost 3 bases and the J gene lost 2 bases, with 8 bases spanning the gap. CDR1 and CDR2 (germline): SGDLS, YYNGEE. The CDR3 runs 14 residues. The variable domain in full, with the rest retrieved from reference TRBV9 and TRBJ2-2, is DSGVTQTPKHLITATGQRVTLRCSPRSGDLSVYWYQQSLDQGLQFLIQYYNGEERAKGNILERFSAQQFPDLHSELNLSSLELGDSALYFCASSERANTGELFFGEGSRLTVL.

This chain joins TRBV19 and TRBJ2-3; TRBD2 might be the D (5 bases). The germline V and J ends were trimmed by 5 bases and 4 bases, with 10 bases remaining between them. Germline CDR1 and CDR2: LNHDA and SQIVND (reference sequence). The CDR3 runs to 13 residues. In DNA form, the CDR3 reads TGTGCCAGTAGTCCAACGGAGGCAGATACGCAGTATTTT. Encoded protein: CASSPTEADTQYF.

This sequence joins TRBV7-2 and TRBJ2-2; D is unresolved. Trimming pared 5 bases from V and 3 bases from J, leaving 7 bases between. Germline CDR1 SGHTA, CDR2 FQGNSA. This CDR3 has 13 amino acids. The CDR3 sequence is CASSRDHTGELFF. The CDR3 DNA follows: TGTGCCAGCAGCAGGGATCACACCGGGGAGCTGTTTTTT.

The chain is built from TRBV19 and TRBJ2-2, with D perhaps TRBD2 (5 bases). Trimming cost V 0 bases and J 0 bases, with 14 bases left between them. CDR1 and CDR2 (germline): LNHDA, SQIVND (reference sequence). CDR3 length: 18 residues. CDR3 residues: CASSIDTGGFANTGELFF. DNA of the CDR3: TGTGCCAGTAGTATAGATACCGGCGGGTTCGCGAACACCGGGGAGCTGTTTTTT. The whole variable domain, filled in from reference TRBV19 and TRBJ2-2, reads DGGITQSPKYLFRKEGQNVTLSCEQNLNHDAMYWYRQDPGQGLRLIYYSQIVNDFQKGDIAEGYSVSREKKESFPLTVTSAQKNPTAFYLCASSIDTGGFANTGELFFGEGSRLTVL.

The table lists this clone with a few counts. The chain combines TRBV7-9 with TRBJ2-7; possible D gene TRBD2, 5 bases. The CDR3 totals 13 residues. The V end was cut by 3 bases, the J end by 5 bases, with 11 bases between. Germline assignment: CDR1 SEHNR and CDR2 FQNEAQ (reference sequence). As DNA, the CDR3 is TGTGCCAGCAGCTTCGGGGTTTCCCACGAGCAGTACTTC. Amino acid sequence: CASSFGVSHEQYF.

The V and J genes are TRBV11-3 and TRBJ1-3; D ambiguous. Germline V gene lookup returns CDR1 SGHNT and CDR2 YENEEA. The CDR3 extends over 14 amino acids. V shed 5 bases and J shed 1 base, with 9 bases lying between them. CDR3 bases: TGTGCCAGCAGCCCACGGAGTTCTGGAAACACCATATATTTT. Protein sequence: CASSPRSSGNTIYF.